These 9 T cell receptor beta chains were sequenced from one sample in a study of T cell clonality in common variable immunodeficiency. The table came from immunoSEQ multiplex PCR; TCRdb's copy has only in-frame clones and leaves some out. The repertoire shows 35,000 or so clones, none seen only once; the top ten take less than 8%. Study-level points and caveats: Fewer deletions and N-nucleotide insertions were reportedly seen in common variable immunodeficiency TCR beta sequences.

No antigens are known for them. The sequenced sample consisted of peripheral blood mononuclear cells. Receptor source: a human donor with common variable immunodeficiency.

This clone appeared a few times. CDR3 DNA, as far as it was read: TGTGCCAGCAGTGCAGGGGGCTCAGCAAACTATGGC. Translation: CASSAGGSANYG. The CDR3 reads in full as CASSAGGSANYGYTF. The chain has TRBV2 and TRBJ1-2, with 8 bases fitting TRBD1. Sequencing ends 3 residues short of the CDR3 end; the germline J gene provides the rest. This CDR3 is built from 15 residues. Germline V lookup: CDR1 SNHLY, CDR2 FYNNEI. Trimming removed 4 bases from V and 2 bases from J; junction bases left unmatched: 6.

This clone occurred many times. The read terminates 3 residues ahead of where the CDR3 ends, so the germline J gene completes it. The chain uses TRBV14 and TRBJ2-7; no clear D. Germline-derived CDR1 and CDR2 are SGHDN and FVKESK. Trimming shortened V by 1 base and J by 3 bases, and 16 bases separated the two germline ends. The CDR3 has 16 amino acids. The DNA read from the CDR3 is TGTGCCAGCAGCCAAGCGCCGTTACCGACAAGCTACGAG. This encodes CASSQAPLPTSYE. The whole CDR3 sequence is CASSQAPLPTSYEQYF.

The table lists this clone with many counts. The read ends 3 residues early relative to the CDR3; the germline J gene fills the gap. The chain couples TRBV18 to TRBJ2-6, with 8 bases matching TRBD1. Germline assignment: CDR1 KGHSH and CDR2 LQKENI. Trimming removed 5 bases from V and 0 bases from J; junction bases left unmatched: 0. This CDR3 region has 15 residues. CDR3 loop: CASSTGGSGANVLTF. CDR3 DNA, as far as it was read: TGTGCCAGCTCAACAGGGGGCTCTGGGGCCAACGTC.

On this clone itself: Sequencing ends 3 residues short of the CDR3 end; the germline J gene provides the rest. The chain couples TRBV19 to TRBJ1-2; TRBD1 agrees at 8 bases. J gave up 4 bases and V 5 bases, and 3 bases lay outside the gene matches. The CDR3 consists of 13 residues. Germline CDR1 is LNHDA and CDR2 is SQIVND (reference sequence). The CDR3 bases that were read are TGTGCCAGTAGTGTAACAGGGGGCTATGGC. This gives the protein CASSVTGGYG. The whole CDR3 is CASSVTGGYGYTF. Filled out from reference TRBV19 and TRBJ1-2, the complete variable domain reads DGGITQSPKYLFRKEGQNVTLSCEQNLNHDAMYWYRQDPGQGLRLIYYSQIVNDFQKGDIAEGYSVSREKKESFPLTVTSAQKNPTAFYLCASSVTGGYGYTFGSGTRLTVV.

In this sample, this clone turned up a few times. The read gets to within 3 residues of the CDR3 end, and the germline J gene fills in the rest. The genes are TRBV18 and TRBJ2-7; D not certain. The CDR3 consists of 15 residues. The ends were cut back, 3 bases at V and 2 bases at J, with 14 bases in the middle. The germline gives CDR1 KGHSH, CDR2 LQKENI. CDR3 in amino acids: CASSPHRLGPYEQYF. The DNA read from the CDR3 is TGTGCCAGCTCACCCCACCGACTCGGCCCCTACGAG.

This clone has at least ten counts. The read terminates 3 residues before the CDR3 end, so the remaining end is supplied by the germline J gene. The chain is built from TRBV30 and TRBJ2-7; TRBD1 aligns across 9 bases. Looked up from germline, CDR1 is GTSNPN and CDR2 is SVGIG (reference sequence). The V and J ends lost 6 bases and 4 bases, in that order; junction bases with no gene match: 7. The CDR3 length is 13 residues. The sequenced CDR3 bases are TGTGCCTGCCGCCGGGACAGGGCTTACGAG. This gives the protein CACRRDRAYE. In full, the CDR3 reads CACRRDRAYEQYF. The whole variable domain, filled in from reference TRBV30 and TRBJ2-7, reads SQTIHQWPATLVQPVGSPLSLECTVEGTSNPNLYWYRQAAGRGLQLLFYSVGIGQISSEVPQNLSASRPQDRQFILSSKKLLLSDSGFYLCACRRDRAYEQYFGPGTRLTVT.

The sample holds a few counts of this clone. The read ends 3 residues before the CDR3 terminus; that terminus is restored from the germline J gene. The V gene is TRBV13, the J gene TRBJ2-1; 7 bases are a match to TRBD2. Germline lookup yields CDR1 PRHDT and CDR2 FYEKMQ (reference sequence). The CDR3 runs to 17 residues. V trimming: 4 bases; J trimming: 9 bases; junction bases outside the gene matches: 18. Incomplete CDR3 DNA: TGTGCCAGCAGCTCCTTTGAGGCGGGGGACCTACGTAGTGAG. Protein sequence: CASSSFEAGDLRSE. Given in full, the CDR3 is CASSSFEAGDLRSEQFF.

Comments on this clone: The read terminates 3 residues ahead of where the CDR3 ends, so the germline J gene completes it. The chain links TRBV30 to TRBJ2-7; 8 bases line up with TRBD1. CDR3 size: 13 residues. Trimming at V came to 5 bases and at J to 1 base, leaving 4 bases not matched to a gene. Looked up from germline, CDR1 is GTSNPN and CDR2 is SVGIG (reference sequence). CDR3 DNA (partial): TGTGCCTGGGGACAGGGTGATTCCTACGAG. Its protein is CAWGQGDSYE. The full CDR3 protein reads CAWGQGDSYEQYF.

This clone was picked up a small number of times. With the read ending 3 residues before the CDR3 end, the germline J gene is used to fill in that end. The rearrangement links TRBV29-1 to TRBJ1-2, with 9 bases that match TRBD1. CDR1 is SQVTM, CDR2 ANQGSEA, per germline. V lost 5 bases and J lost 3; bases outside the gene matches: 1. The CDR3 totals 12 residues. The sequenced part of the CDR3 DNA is TGCAGCGTTCGGACAGGGGACTATGGC. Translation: CSVRTGDYG. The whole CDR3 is CSVRTGDYGYTF.